This TCR beta chain was captured in a study of shared clonotypes between healthy human individuals. Terminally differentiated effector memory CD45RA+ cells were left out of the naive CD8 fraction, which was CD45RO-negative and positively selected for CCR7. The study enrolled healthy HIV-negative adults without recent acute infections or vaccinations as donors. Trimming took 0 bases from V and 2 from J, leaving 7 bases between them. The germline CDR1 and CDR2 sequences are GTSNPN and SVGIG (reference sequence). The CDR3 runs 13 residues. The data were produced by immunoSEQ multiplex PCR, yet TCRdb's version contains in-frame clones alone and is incomplete. The profile shows about 590,000 clones, 95% to 96% of them singletons. Of note for this clone: The sample contains more than one DNA sequence encoding this CDR3.

This TCR was recovered from a woman aged 25-40 years in good health. This sequence joins TRBV30 and TRBJ1-1; unclear D gene. Sequencing was done on a sample of naive CD8+ T cells sorted from blood. CDR3 nucleotides: TGTGCCTGGAGTGTAGGTAGAAACACTGAAGCTTTCTTT. This translates into CAWSVGRNTEAFF.